The rows below give T cell receptor beta chains drawn from one sample of a study of CD8+ T cells in alopecia areata. Data came from immunoSEQ multiplex PCR; TCRdb stores just in-frame clones and leaves some out. The profile shows about 110,000 clones, approximately 63% of them singletons. The sequencing input was CD8+ T cells sorted from blood. These receptors were collected from a human donor in good health. The CDR3 runs from the conserved cysteine through the conserved F or W. The D gene is left open where the match is weak. Clone sizes are given selectively: once, few, many, or a class where the clone is expanded.

D: .
V: TRBV30
J: TRBJ2-5
size: .
CDR3: CAWIPGEGAQETQYF
DNA: TGTGCCTGGATCCCCGGGGAGGGGGCCCAAGAGACCCAGTACTTC

D: .
V: TRBV7-6
J: TRBJ2-7
size: .
CDR3: CASSLNPYEQYF
DNA: TGTGCCAGCAGCCTCAACCCCTACGAGCAGTACTTC

D: .
V: TRBV13
J: TRBJ2-7
size: .
CDR3: CASSSRQSSYEQYF
DNA: TGTGCCAGCAGCTCTCGGCAGAGCTCCTACGAGCAGTACTTC

D: .
V: TRBV28
J: TRBJ2-7
size: .
CDR3: CASTKGFPLWEQYF
DNA: TGTGCCAGCACGAAGGGGTTTCCGTTGTGGGAGCAGTACTTC

D: TRBD2
V: TRBV7-2
J: TRBJ2-7
size: .
CDR3: CASSTERGPFYEQYF
DNA: TGTGCCAGCAGCACCGAGCGGGGGCCATTCTACGAGCAGTACTTC

D: .
V: TRBV29-1
J: TRBJ1-1
size: .
CDR3: CSGAPGSTSEAFF
DNA: TGCAGCGGGGCGCCAGGGAGCACCTCTGAAGCTTTCTTT

D: .
V: TRBV7-2
J: TRBJ2-5
size: few
CDR3: CASSQGRGTQYF
DNA: TGTGCCAGCAGCCAAGGGCGGGGGACCCAGTACTTC

D: TRBD2
V: TRBV5-1
J: TRBJ2-5
size: .
CDR3: CASSFERGGSETQYF
DNA: TGCGCCAGCAGCTTCGAGCGGGGGGGCAGCGAGACCCAGTACTTC

D: TRBD1
V: TRBV7-8
J: TRBJ2-7
size: .
CDR3: CASSPTGDEQYF
DNA: TGTGCCAGCAGCCCAACAGGGGACGAGCAGTACTTC

D: TRBD1
V: TRBV9
J: TRBJ2-7
size: .
CDR3: CASSETGAPSYEQYF
DNA: TGTGCCAGCAGCGAGACAGGGGCCCCTTCCTACGAGCAGTACTTC

D: TRBD1
V: TRBV13
J: TRBJ2-5
size: once
CDR3: CASSSNQGAKQETQYF
DNA: TGTGCCAGCAGCTCTAACCAGGGGGCTAAGCAAGAGACCCAGTACTTC

D: .
V: TRBV6-5
J: TRBJ2-7
size: .
CDR3: CASSYSIGNGPYEQYF
DNA: TGTGCCAGCAGTTACTCGATCGGCAACGGCCCCTACGAGCAGTACTTC

D: .
V: TRBV4-3
J: TRBJ1-1
size: few
CDR3: CASSQDPGDTEAFF
DNA: TGCGCCAGCAGCCAAGACCCAGGGGACACTGAAGCTTTCTTT

D: .
V: TRBV13
J: TRBJ2-5
size: few
CDR3: CASSFGSQETQYF
DNA: TGTGCCAGCAGCTTCGGGAGCCAAGAGACCCAGTACTTC

D: .
V: TRBV6-6
J: TRBJ1-2
size: .
CDR3: CASSHPGGSNYGYTF
DNA: TGTGCCAGCAGTCACCCGGGGGGCTCTAACTATGGCTACACCTTC

D: TRBD1
V: TRBV19
J: TRBJ1-6
size: .
CDR3: CASSTTGGMNSPLHF
DNA: TGTGCCAGTAGTACGACAGGGGGGATGAATTCACCCCTCCACTTT

D: .
V: TRBV4-3
J: TRBJ2-7
size: .
CDR3: CASSQDGFEDNEQYF
DNA: TGCGCCAGCAGCCAGGATGGCTTTGAAGACAACGAGCAGTACTTC

D: .
V: TRBV6-6
J: TRBJ2-5
size: .
CDR3: CASKEQTQETQYF
DNA: TGTGCCAGCAAGGAACAGACACAAGAGACCCAGTACTTC

D: .
V: TRBV10-3
J: TRBJ2-5
size: .
CDR3: CAISESQTSPNSGQETQYF
DNA: TGTGCCATCAGTGAGTCGCAAACTTCTCCAAACAGTGGGCAAGAGACCCAGTACTTC

D: .
V: TRBV4-2
J: TRBJ2-7
size: .
CDR3: CASSQDRQGRFDEQYF
DNA: TGTGCCAGCAGCCAAGATCGCCAGGGGCGATTCGACGAGCAGTACTTC

D: TRBD1
V: TRBV28
J: TRBJ2-7
size: .
CDR3: CASSVTGTASDQYF
DNA: TGTGCCAGCAGTGTGACCGGGACAGCTAGTGATCAGTACTTC

D: .
V: TRBV2
J: TRBJ2-3
size: .
CDR3: CASRDRPSSTDTQYF
DNA: TGTGCCAGCAGAGATAGACCTTCTAGCACAGATACGCAGTATTTT

D: .
V: TRBV30
J: TRBJ2-7
size: .
CDR3: CAWSGDGPYEQYF
DNA: TGTGCCTGGAGTGGGGACGGTCCCTACGAGCAGTACTTC

D: .
V: TRBV29-1
J: TRBJ1-2
size: .
CDR3: CSVPVGPTDTF
DNA: TGCAGCGTGCCCGTGGGGCCGACTGACACCTTC

D: .
V: TRBV25-1
J: TRBJ2-3
size: .
CDR3: CASSIAKTDTQYF
DNA: TGTGCCAGCAGTATTGCCAAAACAGATACGCAGTATTTT

D: .
V: TRBV9
J: TRBJ2-6
size: .
CDR3: CASSLNSGANVLTF
DNA: TGTGCCAGCAGCCTTAACTCTGGGGCCAACGTCCTGACTTTC

D: TRBD1
V: TRBV4-3
J: TRBJ2-5
size: .
CDR3: CASSQHGQGQETQYF
DNA: TGCGCCAGCAGCCAACATGGACAGGGGCAAGAGACCCAGTACTTC

D: .
V: TRBV13
J: TRBJ1-5
size: .
CDR3: CASSLGSQGSQPQHF
DNA: TGTGCCAGCAGCTTAGGCTCACAGGGCAGTCAGCCCCAGCATTTT

D: .
V: TRBV6-1
J: TRBJ1-1
size: .
CDR3: CASPSGVGTEAFF
DNA: TGTGCCAGCCCTAGCGGGGTGGGAACTGAAGCTTTCTTT

D: TRBD1
V: TRBV27
J: TRBJ2-7
size: .
CDR3: CASSPGQISYEQYF
DNA: TGTGCCAGCAGTCCGGGACAGATCTCCTACGAGCAGTACTTC

D: .
V: TRBV6-5
J: TRBJ2-5
size: .
CDR3: CASSYSQSEGQETQYF
DNA: TGTGCCAGCAGTTACTCCCAGTCGGAGGGGCAAGAGACCCAGTACTTC

D: .
V: TRBV15
J: TRBJ2-7
size: .
CDR3: CATGPTYEQYF
DNA: TGTGCCACCGGGCCGACCTACGAGCAGTACTTC

D: .
V: TRBV7-9
J: TRBJ2-5
size: .
CDR3: CASTVGETQYF
DNA: TGTGCCAGCACCGTCGGGGAGACCCAGTACTTC

D: .
V: TRBV2
J: TRBJ1-2
size: .
CDR3: CASKGWAPSHDYGYTF
DNA: TGTGCCAGCAAAGGGTGGGCACCCTCCCATGACTATGGCTACACCTTC

D: TRBD1
V: TRBV13
J: TRBJ2-5
size: .
CDR3: CASSVRDRVGTQYF
DNA: TGTGCCAGCAGCGTCCGGGACAGGGTCGGGACCCAGTACTTC

D: TRBD1
V: TRBV10-3
J: TRBJ2-2
size: few
CDR3: CAISHPSRTGNTGELFF
DNA: TGTGCCATCAGCCACCCCTCTCGGACAGGGAACACCGGGGAGCTGTTTTTT

D: .
V: TRBV9
J: TRBJ2-3
size: few
CDR3: CASSGVAADTQYF
DNA: TGTGCCAGCAGCGGGGTCGCCGCAGATACGCAGTATTTT

D: TRBD2
V: TRBV29-1
J: TRBJ2-7
size: .
CDR3: CSVPSGENYEQYF
DNA: TGCAGCGTTCCTAGCGGGGAGAACTACGAGCAGTACTTC

D: .
V: TRBV4-2
J: TRBJ1-5
size: .
CDR3: CASSQGSQPQHF
DNA: TGTGCCAGCAGCCAAGGGAGTCAGCCCCAGCATTTT

D: .
V: TRBV15
J: TRBJ2-7
size: .
CDR3: CATSRERQLGYEQYF
DNA: TGTGCCACCAGCAGAGAAAGGCAGCTCGGTTACGAGCAGTACTTC